Listed below are T cell receptor beta chains from one sample, sequenced in a study of OX40 agonist ivuxolimab in advanced cancers. Data came from immunoSEQ multiplex PCR; TCRdb stores just in-frame clones and leaves some out. Of 90,000 or so clones in the sample, about 93% are singletons; the top ten hold around 1.1%. The sample consisted of CD4+ or CD8+ T cells sorted from blood, taken in a trial of the OX40 agonist ivuxolimab. The receptors originated from an adult with an advanced solid tumor such as melanoma, head and neck, liver or kidney cancer. CDR3s include the opening cysteine and the closing phenylalanine or tryptophan. D genes are given only for firm matches. Part of the rows lack a size; the others show once, few, many or a class for expanded clones.

.,.,TRBJ1-2,TRBV5-8,13,TGTGCCAGCAGCTTGGAGGCAGGGGATGGCTACACCTTC,CASSLEAGDGYTF
.,.,TRBJ1-4,TRBV28,15,TGTGCCAGCAGTGCCTCAGGGAGCGCTAATGAAAAACTGTTTTTT,CASSASGSANEKLFF
.,.,TRBJ1-1,TRBV6-6,13,TGTGCCAGCAAGGGGAGGGAGAACACTGAAGCTTTCTTT,CASKGRENTEAFF
.,TRBD1,TRBJ1-4,TRBV19,15,TGTGCCAGTAGCGGACAGGGGGTTACTAATGAAAAACTGTTTTTT,CASSGQGVTNEKLFF
once,.,TRBJ2-7,TRBV18,15,TGTGCCAGCTCACCACCTGAGCAGGGGACCTACGAGCAGTACTTC,CASSPPEQGTYEQYF
.,TRBD1,TRBJ2-5,TRBV5-1,15,TGCGCCAGCGCCCGGGACAGGCCCGCGGAAGAGACCCAGTACTTC,CASARDRPAEETQYF
.,.,TRBJ1-1,TRBV29-1,13,TGCAGCGTTGAACGGACCTTGAACACTGAAGCTTTCTTT,CSVERTLNTEAFF
.,.,TRBJ2-7,TRBV18,14,TGTGCCAGCTCACCAGGGACTCCCGTCGTCGAGCAGTACTTC,CASSPGTPVVEQYF
.,.,TRBJ2-7,TRBV5-1,13,TGCGCCAGCAGCTTGGTCCCAACTGGCGAGCAGTACTTC,CASSLVPTGEQYF
.,.,TRBJ2-7,TRBV7-8,15,TGTGCCAGCAGCTTAGGGAGGAGGAGCTCCTACGAGCAGTACTTC,CASSLGRRSSYEQYF
.,.,TRBJ2-5,TRBV29-1,12,TGCAGCGTTGATACGTTGGGGGAGACCCAGTACTTC,CSVDTLGETQYF
.,.,TRBJ1-4,TRBV21-1,15,TGTGCCAGCACCCCCCCGGGAGGAGTATATGAAAAACTGTTTTTT,CASTPPGGVYEKLFF
.,TRBD2,TRBJ2-1,TRBV5-8,15,TGTGCCAGCAGCTTGGGCGGGGGCTCCTACAATGAGCAGTTCTTC,CASSLGGGSYNEQFF
once,TRBD2,TRBJ2-2,TRBV6-1,14,TGTGCCAGCACCGTGACTAGCGGCCTCGGGGAGCTGTTTTTT,CASTVTSGLGELFF
.,.,TRBJ1-4,TRBV11-2,15,TGTGCCAGCAGCTTAGGGCGGGGGGATAATGAAAAACTGTTTTTT,CASSLGRGDNEKLFF
once,TRBD1,TRBJ2-2,TRBV10-3,13,TGTGCCATCTTTGGACAGGGGGCCGGGGAGCTGTTTTTT,CAIFGQGAGELFF
.,TRBD2,TRBJ2-3,TRBV19,15,TGTGCCAGCCGGCGGCTAGCGGGAGGGGCAGATACGCAGTATTTT,CASRRLAGGADTQYF
.,.,TRBJ1-5,TRBV6-5,15,TGTGCCAGCAGTTACTCCCGGGACACGGATCAGCCCCAGCATTTT,CASSYSRDTDQPQHF
.,.,TRBJ2-7,TRBV10-3,13,TGTGCCATCAGAAATAGCGGTCCCTACGAGCAGTACTTC,CAIRNSGPYEQYF
.,TRBD1,TRBJ2-3,TRBV7-2,14,TGTGCCAGCAGGAGACAGGGGTACACAGATACGCAGTATTTT,CASRRQGYTDTQYF
.,TRBD1,TRBJ2-1,TRBV18,15,TGTGCCAGCTCACCCGGACAGGGGGCTTACAATGAGCAGTTCTTC,CASSPGQGAYNEQFF
.,.,TRBJ1-1,TRBV4-2,15,TGTGCCAGCAGCCAAGAGGGGGTGAGGCGATCGCAAGCTTTCTTT,CASSQEGVRRSQAFF
.,TRBD2,TRBJ2-3,TRBV5-1,16,TGCGCCAGCAGCAAAGGGACTAGCGGTAGCACAGATACGCAGTATTTT,CASSKGTSGSTDTQYF
.,.,TRBJ1-1,TRBV5-1,13,TGCGCCAGCAGCCTTAGACAGAACACTGAAGCTTTCTTT,CASSLRQNTEAFF
once,TRBD2,TRBJ2-3,TRBV30,13,TGTGCCTGGAGTAGCGGGGGCCCAAATACGCAGTATTTT,CAWSSGGPNTQYF
.,.,TRBJ2-3,TRBV7-2,16,TGTGCCAGCAGCCTCGGTGGCAGGGCCGGCACAGATACGCAGTATTTT,CASSLGGRAGTDTQYF
.,.,TRBJ2-2,TRBV7-9,15,TGTGCCAGCAGCCGCGGCGGGGGCCGTTTCGGGGAGCTGTTTTTT,CASSRGGGRFGELFF
.,.,TRBJ2-3,TRBV30,15,TGTGCCTGGAGCATCCCCGGGCAGAACACAGATACGCAGTATTTT,CAWSIPGQNTDTQYF
few,TRBD1,TRBJ1-6,TRBV10-3,13,TGTGCCTCCGCCAGGGGGTCTAATTCACCCCTCCACTTT,CASARGSNSPLHF
.,TRBD1,TRBJ1-3,TRBV30,14,TGTGCCTGGAAGAAAGGGGGCCCATCGAACACCATATATTTT,CAWKKGGPSNTIYF
.,.,TRBJ2-3,TRBV18,14,TGTGCCAGCTCACCACGAGGGCCATCAGATACGCAGTATTTT,CASSPRGPSDTQYF